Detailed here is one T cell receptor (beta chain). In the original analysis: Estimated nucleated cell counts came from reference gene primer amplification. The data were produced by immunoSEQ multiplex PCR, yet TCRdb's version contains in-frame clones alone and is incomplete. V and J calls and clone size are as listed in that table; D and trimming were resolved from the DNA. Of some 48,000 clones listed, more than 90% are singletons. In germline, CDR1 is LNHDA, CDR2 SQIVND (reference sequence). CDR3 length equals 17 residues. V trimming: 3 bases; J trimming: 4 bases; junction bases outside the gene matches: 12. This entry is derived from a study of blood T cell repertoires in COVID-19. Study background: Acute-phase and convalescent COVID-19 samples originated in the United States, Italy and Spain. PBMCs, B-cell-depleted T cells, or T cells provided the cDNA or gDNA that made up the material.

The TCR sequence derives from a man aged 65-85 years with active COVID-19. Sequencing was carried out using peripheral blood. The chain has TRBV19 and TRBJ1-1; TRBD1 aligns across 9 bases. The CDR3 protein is CASSMRGDRAVGTEAFF. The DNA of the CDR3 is TGTGCCAGTAGTATGCGAGGGGACAGGGCGGTAGGCACTGAAGCTTTCTTT.